Listed below are T cell receptor beta chains from one sample, sequenced in a study of PD-L1 blockade in urothelial cancer. Assay: immunoSEQ multiplex PCR; the TCRdb copy retains only in-frame clones and omits some. The table shows about 43,000 clones, with about 83% occurring only once. The sequencing used PBMCs, collected around atezolizumab (anti-PD-L1) treatment. The receptors derive from a man between 60 and 75 years old with urothelial cancer. Both conserved end residues are part of each CDR3. A D gene is named only where the DNA matches it firmly. Clone sizes are given selectively: once, few, many, or a class where the clone is expanded.

TRBJ1-5 | 16 | TRBV6-1 | TRBD1 | - | TGTGCCAGCAGTGAACGGACAGGCTATAGCAATCAGCCCCAGCATTTT | CASSERTGYSNQPQHF
TRBJ2-3 | 12 | TRBV27 | - | - | TGTGCCAGCACTTCCCCGGGGAATACGCAGTATTTT | CASTSPGNTQYF
TRBJ2-2 | 17 | TRBV7-3 | - | once | TGTGCCAGCAGCTTAGGAGGGAGGCAGGGTGGCACCGGGGAGCTGTTTTTT | CASSLGGRQGGTGELFF
TRBJ1-2 | 13 | TRBV6-6 | - | once | TGTGCCAGCAGTGATACTGCGGATTGGGGCTACACCTTC | CASSDTADWGYTF
TRBJ1-4 | 13 | TRBV30 | - | few | TGTGCCTGGAGTGTAACGGGACCGGGGGAACTGTTTTTT | CAWSVTGPGELFF
TRBJ2-7 | 14 | TRBV4-2 | - | once | TGTGCCAGCAGCCAAGACGAGACTAGCTACGAGCAGTACTTC | CASSQDETSYEQYF
TRBJ1-2 | 14 | TRBV6-5 | - | once | TGTGCCAGCAGTTACGGGACACCAGGTCTACGCTACACCTTC | CASSYGTPGLRYTF
TRBJ1-1 | 15 | TRBV2 | TRBD1 | - | TGTGCCAGCAGGGGACAGGCTAGGGCGGGCACTGAAGCTTTCTTT | CASRGQARAGTEAFF
TRBJ1-5 | 14 | TRBV6-1 | - | - | TGTGCCAGCAGAGACGGAGATAGCAATCAGCCCCAGCATTTT | CASRDGDSNQPQHF
TRBJ2-5 | 13 | TRBV12-5 | TRBD1 | - | TGTGCTAGTGCCTCCAGGGGGCAAGAGACCCAGTACTTC | CASASRGQETQYF
TRBJ2-5 | 15 | TRBV7-8 | TRBD2 | - | TGTGCCAGCAGCTTAGCGCGGGGGACGAGAGAGACCCAGTACTTC | CASSLARGTRETQYF
TRBJ2-5 | 15 | TRBV6-1 | TRBD2 | - | TGTGCCAGCAGTGAAGCGGGGAGGGCGGTGGAGACCCAGTACTTC | CASSEAGRAVETQYF
TRBJ2-5 | 12 | TRBV10-3 | TRBD2 | - | TGTGCCATCAGTTACGGGGGGGAGACCCAGTACTTC | CAISYGGETQYF
TRBJ1-2 | 15 | TRBV7-9 | - | - | TGTGCCAGCAGCTTATGGGGGGGGACCCCCTATGGCTACACCTTC | CASSLWGGTPYGYTF
TRBJ2-3 | 14 | TRBV4-1 | - | medium-sized | TGCGCCAGCAGCCAAGCGGGGGGCACAGATACGCAGTATTTT | CASSQAGGTDTQYF
TRBJ1-6 | 17 | TRBV28 | - | - | TGTGCCAGCAGTTTAATGGAACAGGGAGACCTTAATTCACCCCTCCACTTT | CASSLMEQGDLNSPLHF
TRBJ2-1 | 16 | TRBV5-1 | TRBD2 | once | TGCGCCAGCAGCTCCAACGGGGGGGCCTCCTACAATGAGCAGTTCTTC | CASSSNGGASYNEQFF
TRBJ2-1 | 15 | TRBV2 | - | - | TGTGCCAGCAGCTTCGACAGAAGCTCCTACAATGAGCAGTTCTTC | CASSFDRSSYNEQFF
TRBJ1-6 | 18 | TRBV2 | - | - | TGTGCCAGCAGTGAGCGGCATCAGGGGCCCCTGGATTATTCACCCCTCCACTTT | CASSERHQGPLDYSPLHF
TRBJ1-1 | 16 | TRBV7-9 | TRBD1 | - | TGTGCCAGCCAAGAAGGGGGCGGAAAGATGAACACTGAAGCTTTCTTT | CASQEGGGKMNTEAFF
TRBJ2-3 | 14 | TRBV30 | TRBD2 | - | TGTGCCGCGACGCTAGCGGGGTCCACAGATACGCAGTATTTT | CAATLAGSTDTQYF
TRBJ2-5 | 12 | TRBV19 | - | - | TGTGCCAGTAAGGACAGTCAAGAGACCCAGTACTTC | CASKDSQETQYF
TRBJ2-2 | 16 | TRBV9 | - | - | TGTGCCAGCAGCCCACAGCAGGGCACGAACACCGGGGAGCTGTTTTTT | CASSPQQGTNTGELFF
TRBJ2-1 | 14 | TRBV10-3 | TRBD2 | - | TGTGCCATCAGTGATAGTAGCGGGGGCGGTGAGCAGTTCTTC | CAISDSSGGGEQFF
TRBJ2-7 | 15 | TRBV6-5 | - | - | TGTGCCAGCAGTTTCTCACAGGTCATCTCCTACGAGCAGTACTTC | CASSFSQVISYEQYF
TRBJ1-2 | 11 | TRBV18 | - | - | TGTGCCAGCTCCCAGCTGACAGGCTACACCTTC | CASSQLTGYTF
TRBJ1-5 | 18 | TRBV21-1 | - | - | TGTGCCAGCAGCAAACGCTCGCGTGACAGGGGGCCCCGTGGGCCCCAGCATTTT | CASSKRSRDRGPRGPQHF
TRBJ2-7 | 14 | TRBV6-1 | - | - | TGTGCCAGCAGTACAATAGGGGGGGCCTACGAGCAGTACTTC | CASSTIGGAYEQYF
TRBJ1-5 | 16 | TRBV19 | - | - | TGTGCCAGTAGTCAGGGTAGGACCTTGGGCAATCAGCCCCAGCATTTT | CASSQGRTLGNQPQHF
TRBJ1-1 | 15 | TRBV7-2 | - | - | TGTGCCAGCAGCTCCTACGTGAGTTTGAACACTGAAGCTTTCTTT | CASSSYVSLNTEAFF
TRBJ1-6 | 15 | TRBV18 | TRBD1 | - | TGTGCCAGCTCACCAGGGACAGGCTATAATTCACCCCTCCACTTT | CASSPGTGYNSPLHF
TRBJ2-5 | 14 | TRBV28 | TRBD1 | few | TGTGCCAGCAGTTGGTTAGGGACAGAAGAGACCCAGTACTTC | CASSWLGTEETQYF
TRBJ1-1 | 18 | TRBV28 | - | few | TGTGCCAGCAGTTTAGCGTATTGGGTTCCTCGAGGGAACACTGAAGCTTTCTTT | CASSLAYWVPRGNTEAFF
TRBJ1-4 | 13 | TRBV14 | - | - | TGTGCCAGCAGCCTGCGGGGGAATGAAAAACTGTTTTTT | CASSLRGNEKLFF
TRBJ1-4 | 15 | TRBV30 | - | - | TGTGCCTGGAGTGACCAAGGGGGTAGGAATGAAAAACTGTTTTTT | CAWSDQGGRNEKLFF
TRBJ1-2 | 13 | TRBV6-5 | - | - | TGTGCCAGCAGACTGGCGAGGGCTAAGGGCTACACCTTC | CASRLARAKGYTF
TRBJ2-1 | 15 | TRBV28 | - | - | TGTGCCAGCAGTTCCTCGAGGAGGCCCTACAATGAGCAGTTCTTC | CASSSSRRPYNEQFF
TRBJ1-1 | 15 | TRBV5-4 | - | - | TGTGCCAGCAGCTTGTCACAGGGAATTCAGACTGAAGCTTTCTTT | CASSLSQGIQTEAFF
TRBJ2-1 | 14 | TRBV6-4 | TRBD2 | - | TGTGCCAGCAGTGTTAGCGGGGGGGCCGATGAGCAGTTCTTC | CASSVSGGADEQFF
TRBJ1-6 | 15 | TRBV16 | - | few | TGTGCCAGCAGCCAATTTGGGCAGGCCCGAGGGCCCCTCCACTTT | CASSQFGQARGPLHF
TRBJ2-2 | 15 | TRBV5-1 | TRBD1 | - | TGCGCCAGCAGCCCCGGGACAGCCAACACCGGGGAGCTGTTTTTT | CASSPGTANTGELFF
TRBJ1-2 | 14 | TRBV27 | - | - | TGTGCCACCTCCCGTGTCGCCGGGGAAGCTGGCTACACCTTC | CATSRVAGEAGYTF
TRBJ2-3 | 14 | TRBV5-1 | - | - | TGCGCCAGCAGCATGGCGGGGAGCACAGATACGCAGTATTTT | CASSMAGSTDTQYF
TRBJ2-1 | 16 | TRBV6-1 | TRBD2 | few | TGTGCCAGCAGTGAGTGGACTAGCGGGGGGGAGGTTGAGCAGTTCTTC | CASSEWTSGGEVEQFF
TRBJ2-7 | 14 | TRBV7-2 | TRBD2 | - | TGTGCCAGCAGCTTTGGCGGGGGGGCGTACGAGCAGTACTTC | CASSFGGGAYEQYF
TRBJ1-1 | 18 | TRBV5-1 | - | few | TGCGCCAGCAGCTTATCTAAAAGCATGGGGGCCGTAGCGACTGAAGCTTTCTTT | CASSLSKSMGAVATEAFF
TRBJ2-2 | 15 | TRBV5-8 | - | medium-sized | TGTGCCAGCAGCTTGGGAACTACCTCCGCGGGGGAGCTGTTTTTT | CASSLGTTSAGELFF
TRBJ1-6 | 17 | TRBV28 | - | - | TGTGCCAGCAAGGAGCGACAGTATAGCTCCTATAATTCACCCCTCCACTTT | CASKERQYSSYNSPLHF
TRBJ2-5 | 15 | TRBV28 | - | - | TGTGCCAGCAGTTCCCCTAGGGGGGGCCAAGAGACCCAGTACTTC | CASSSPRGGQETQYF
TRBJ2-2 | 13 | TRBV19 | TRBD1 | - | TGTGCCAGTAAGGACAGGGGGCTTGGGGAGCTGTTTTTT | CASKDRGLGELFF